These 8 T cell receptor beta chains came from one sample sequenced in a study of T-cell reconstitution after alpha-beta-depleted transplantation in children. During its preparation, the TCRbeta library received unique molecular identifiers. Via MiXCR, TCRdb re-called the PCR reads, giving one row per CDR3 protein. Among hundreds of thousands of distinct CDR3 sequences, 10% to 15% were seen once, and the ten largest hold roughly 2.3%. The sequences come from PBMCs, mostly from graft donor cells, collected 360 days after TCRalphabeta/CD19-depleted stem cell transplant. All receptors derive from a male patient younger than 18 who had a stem cell transplant for acute myeloid leukemia, so the T cells may come from the graft donor.

V gene TRBV5-1 combines with J gene TRBJ1-1, with TRBD1 as a possible D gene (5 bases). With 3 bases removed from V and 1 base from J, the gap between germline ends came to 10 bases. Germline values: CDR1 SGHRS, CDR2 YFSETQ. The CDR3 is made up of 14 amino acids. In DNA, the CDR3 is TGCGCCAGCAGCTCCCTCGGGGGGAACACTGAAGCTTTCTTT. This sequence encodes CASSSLGGNTEAFF.

V is TRBV25-1 and J is TRBJ2-7, with D possibly being TRBD1 or TRBD2 (5 bases each). The V end was cut by 1 base, the J end by 3 bases, with 7 bases between. Germline V gene lookup returns CDR1 MGHDK and CDR2 SYGVNS. This CDR3 spans 13 amino acids. The CDR3 loop is CASSEWDHYEQYF. The DNA for the CDR3 is TGTGCCAGCAGTGAATGGGACCACTACGAGCAGTACTTC.

This clonotype was detected only a few times. The rearrangement joins TRBV5-1 to TRBJ2-7, with D possibly TRBD1 on 7 matching bases. The germline V gene has CDR1 SGHRS and CDR2 YFSETQ. This CDR3 contains 16 residues. Trimming took off 0 bases at V and 1 base at J, with 14 bases between the two ends. The CDR3 here is CASSLAAGQLSYEQYF. CDR3 nucleotides: TGCGCCAGCAGCTTGGCCGCGGGACAGCTGTCCTACGAGCAGTACTTC.

A few counts support this clonotype. The chain is built from TRBV12-3 or TRBV12-4 and TRBJ2-1; possible D gene TRBD2, 5 bases. CDR3 length: 16 amino acids. Trimming left V 4 bases short and J 2 bases short, with 15 bases between. Written as DNA, the CDR3 is TGTGCCAGCAGTTGGGAAGAGGGTCTGACCTACAATGAGCAGTTCTTC. Encoded protein: CASSWEEGLTYNEQFF.

The chain carries TRBV20-1 and TRBJ2-1; D call uncertain. The length of the CDR3 is 16 residues. In germline, CDR1 is DFQATT, CDR2 SNEGSKA (reference sequence). Trimming cost V 3 bases and J 0 bases, with 15 bases left between them. The CDR3 loop is CSASPTLRSSYNEQFF. The CDR3 DNA sequence: TGCAGTGCTAGTCCTACGCTTAGGAGCTCCTACAATGAGCAGTTCTTC.

This sequence joins TRBV30 and TRBJ1-2; 7 bases are shared with TRBD1. The germline gives CDR1 GTSNPN, CDR2 SVGIG (reference sequence). This CDR3 has 12 amino acids. The V gene end was trimmed by 3 bases and the J gene end by 4 bases; junction bases not matched to a gene: 2. CDR3 nucleotide sequence: TGTGCCTGGAGCCGGGACAGCTATGGCTACACCTTC. It specifies CAWSRDSYGYTF.

The table lists this clonotype with many counts. V is TRBV12-3 or TRBV12-4 and J is TRBJ2-1, with D unclear. This CDR3 spans 14 amino acids. Between the trimmed V and J ends, which lost 1 base and 7 bases, there was a span of 11 bases. CDR3 amino acids: CASSLDLVLNEQFF. CDR3 in DNA: TGTGCCAGCAGTTTAGATCTAGTCCTAAATGAGCAGTTCTTC.

This clonotype has ten or more counts. The V gene is TRBV20-1, the J gene TRBJ1-1, with D perhaps TRBD1 (5 bases). CDR3 length: 15 residues. V was clipped by 0 bases and J by 4 bases, with 15 bases between them. Germline CDR1 DFQATT, CDR2 SNEGSKA (reference sequence). In DNA form, the CDR3 reads TGCAGTGCTAGAGATCAGAGGGGATTCGTCACTGAAGCTTTCTTT. Its translation is CSARDQRGFVTEAFF.